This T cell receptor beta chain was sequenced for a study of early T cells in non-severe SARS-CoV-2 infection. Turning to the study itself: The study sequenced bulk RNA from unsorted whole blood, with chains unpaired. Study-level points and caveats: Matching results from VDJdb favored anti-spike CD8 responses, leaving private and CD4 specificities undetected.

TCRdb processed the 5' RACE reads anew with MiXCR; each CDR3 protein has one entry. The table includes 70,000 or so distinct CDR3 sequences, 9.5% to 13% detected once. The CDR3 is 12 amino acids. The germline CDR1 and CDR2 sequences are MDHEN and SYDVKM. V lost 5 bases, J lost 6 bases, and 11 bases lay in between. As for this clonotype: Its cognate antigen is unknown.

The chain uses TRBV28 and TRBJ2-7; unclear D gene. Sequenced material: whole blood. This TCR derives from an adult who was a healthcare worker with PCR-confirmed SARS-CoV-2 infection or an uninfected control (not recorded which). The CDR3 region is CASSPLLGEQYF. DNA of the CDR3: TGTGCCAGCAGTCCCCTACTCGGCGAGCAGTACTTC.